This T cell receptor beta chain is from a study of CD8 T cells in ankylosing spondylitis. This clonotype has more than one count but fewer than ten. Its antigen is not identified. Study-wide points: Ankylosing spondylitis blood appeared to be characterized by a TCR beta motif of eight or nine highly homologous variants.

The germline CDR1 and CDR2 sequences are SGHKS and YYEKEE (reference sequence). CDR3 length: 13 amino acids. Trimming shortened V by 1 base and J by 2 bases, and 6 bases separated the two germline ends. TCRdb reanalysed the 5' RACE reads using MiXCR and keeps one entry per CDR3 protein. The repertoire holds about 200,000 distinct CDR3 sequences, 7.3% seen once, with over 12% in the top ten. This receptor was identified in a male donor with ankylosing spondylitis. The chain couples TRBV5-5 to TRBJ1-2; D ambiguous. The sequenced sample was blood, either unsorted or a sorted T cell fraction (not recorded which). The CDR3 bases are TGTGCCAGCAGCTTGTACATGAACTATGGCTACACCTTC. It is translated as CASSLYMNYGYTF.